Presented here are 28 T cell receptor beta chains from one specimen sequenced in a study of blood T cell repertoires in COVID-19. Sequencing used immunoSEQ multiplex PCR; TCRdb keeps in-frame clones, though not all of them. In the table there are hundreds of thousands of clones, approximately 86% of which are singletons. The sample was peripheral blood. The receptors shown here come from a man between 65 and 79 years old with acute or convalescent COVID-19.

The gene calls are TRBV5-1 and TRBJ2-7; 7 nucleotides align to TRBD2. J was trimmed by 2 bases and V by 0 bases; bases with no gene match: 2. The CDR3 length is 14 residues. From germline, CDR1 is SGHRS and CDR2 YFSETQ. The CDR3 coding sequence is TGCGCCAGCAGCTTGGCCGGGAGGACCTACGAGCAGTACTTC. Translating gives CASSLAGRTYEQYF.

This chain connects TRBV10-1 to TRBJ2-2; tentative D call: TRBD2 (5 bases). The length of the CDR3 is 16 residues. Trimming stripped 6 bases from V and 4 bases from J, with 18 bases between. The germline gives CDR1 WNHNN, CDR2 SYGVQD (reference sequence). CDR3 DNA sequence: TGCGCCAGCAGACCCCGTGGGGAGCGGACCACCGGGGAGCTGTTTTTT. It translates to CASRPRGERTTGELFF.

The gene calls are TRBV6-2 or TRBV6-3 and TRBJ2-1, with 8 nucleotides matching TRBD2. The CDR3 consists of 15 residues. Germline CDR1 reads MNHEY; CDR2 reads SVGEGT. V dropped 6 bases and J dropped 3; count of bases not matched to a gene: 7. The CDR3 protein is CASSRGGLGYNEQFF. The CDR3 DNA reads TGTGCCAGCAGCCGGGGGGGCCTCGGCTACAATGAGCAGTTCTTC.

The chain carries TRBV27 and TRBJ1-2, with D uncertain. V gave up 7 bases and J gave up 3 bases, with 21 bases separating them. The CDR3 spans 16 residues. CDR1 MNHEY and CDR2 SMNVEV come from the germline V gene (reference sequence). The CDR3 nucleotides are TGTGCCAGCAACCCAACGTATGGCCGACTTGACTATGGCTACACCTTC. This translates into CASNPTYGRLDYGYTF.

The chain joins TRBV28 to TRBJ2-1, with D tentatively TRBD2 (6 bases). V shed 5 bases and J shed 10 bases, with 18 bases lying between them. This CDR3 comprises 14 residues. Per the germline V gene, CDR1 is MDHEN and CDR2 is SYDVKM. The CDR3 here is CASSPASRGREQFF. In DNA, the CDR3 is TGTGCCAGCAGTCCCGCCTCGCGGGGCCGGGAGCAGTTCTTC. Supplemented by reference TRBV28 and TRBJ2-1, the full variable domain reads DVKVTQSSRYLVKRTGEKVFLECVQDMDHENMFWYRQDPGLGLRLIYFSYDVKMKEKGDIPEGYSVSREKKERFSLILESASTNQTSMYLCASSPASRGREQFFGPGTRLTVL.

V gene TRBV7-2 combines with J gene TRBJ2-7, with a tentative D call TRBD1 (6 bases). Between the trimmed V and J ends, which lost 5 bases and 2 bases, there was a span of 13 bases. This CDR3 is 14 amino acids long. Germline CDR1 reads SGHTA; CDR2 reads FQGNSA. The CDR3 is CASSLRQATYEQYF. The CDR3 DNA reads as TGTGCCAGCAGCCTTCGACAGGCGACCTACGAGCAGTACTTC.

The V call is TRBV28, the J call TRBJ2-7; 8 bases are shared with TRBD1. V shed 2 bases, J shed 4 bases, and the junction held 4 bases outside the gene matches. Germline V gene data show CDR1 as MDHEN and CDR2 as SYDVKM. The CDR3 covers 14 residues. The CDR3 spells CASSLTGGRYEQYF. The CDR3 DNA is TGTGCCAGCAGTTTAACAGGGGGAAGATACGAGCAGTACTTC.

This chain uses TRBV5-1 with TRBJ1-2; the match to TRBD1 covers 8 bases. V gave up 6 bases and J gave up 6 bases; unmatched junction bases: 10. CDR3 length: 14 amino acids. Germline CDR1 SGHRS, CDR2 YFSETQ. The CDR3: CASNKQGGFHGYTF. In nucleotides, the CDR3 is TGCGCCAGCAACAAACAGGGGGGGTTTCATGGCTACACCTTC. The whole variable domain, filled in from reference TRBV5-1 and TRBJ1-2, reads KAGVTQTPRYLIKTRGQQVTLSCSPISGHRSVSWYQQTPGQGLQFLFEYFSETQRNKGNFPGRFSGRQFSNSRSEMNVSTLELGDSALYLCASNKQGGFHGYTFGSGTRLTVV.

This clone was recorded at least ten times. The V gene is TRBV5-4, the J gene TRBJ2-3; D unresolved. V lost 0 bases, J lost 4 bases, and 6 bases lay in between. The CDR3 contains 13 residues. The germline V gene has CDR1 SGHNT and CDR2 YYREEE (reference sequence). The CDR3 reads CASSLDRPDTQYF. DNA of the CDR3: TGTGCCAGCAGCTTGGACAGACCAGATACGCAGTATTTT.

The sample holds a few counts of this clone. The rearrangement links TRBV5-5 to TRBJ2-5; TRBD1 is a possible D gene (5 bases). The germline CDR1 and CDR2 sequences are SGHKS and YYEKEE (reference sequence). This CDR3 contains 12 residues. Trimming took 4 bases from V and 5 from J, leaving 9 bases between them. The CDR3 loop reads CASSLSGETQYF. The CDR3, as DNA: TGTGCCAGCAGCCTGTCAGGGGAGACCCAGTACTTC.

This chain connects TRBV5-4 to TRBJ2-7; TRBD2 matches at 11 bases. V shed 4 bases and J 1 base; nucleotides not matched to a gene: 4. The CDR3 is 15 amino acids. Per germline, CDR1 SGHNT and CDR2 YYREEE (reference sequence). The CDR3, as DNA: TGTGCCAGCAGCAGGGTAGCGGGAGGGTCCTACGAGCAGTACTTC. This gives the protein CASSRVAGGSYEQYF.

The CDR3 nucleotides read TGTGCCAGCTCACCACTTGTCGGAGGGGAGGGTGGCTACACCTTC. This translates into CASSPLVGGEGGYTF. The chain couples TRBV18 to TRBJ1-2; perhaps TRBD1 as D (5 bases). This CDR3 spans 15 amino acids. The V end was cut by 1 base, the J end by 7 bases, with 16 bases between. Germline values: CDR1 KGHSH, CDR2 LQKENI.

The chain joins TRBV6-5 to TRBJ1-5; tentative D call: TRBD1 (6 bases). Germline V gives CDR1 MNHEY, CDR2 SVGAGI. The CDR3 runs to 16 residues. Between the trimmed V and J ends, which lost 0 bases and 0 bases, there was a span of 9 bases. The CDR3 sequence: CASSYSDRYSNQPQHF. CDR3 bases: TGTGCCAGCAGTTACTCTGACAGGTATAGCAATCAGCCCCAGCATTTT.

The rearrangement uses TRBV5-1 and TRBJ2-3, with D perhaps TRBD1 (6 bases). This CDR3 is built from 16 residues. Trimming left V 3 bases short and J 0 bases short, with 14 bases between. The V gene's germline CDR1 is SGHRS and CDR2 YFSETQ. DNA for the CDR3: TGCGCCAGCAGCTCCCGGGACACGGATAGCACAGATACGCAGTATTTT. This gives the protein CASSSRDTDSTDTQYF.

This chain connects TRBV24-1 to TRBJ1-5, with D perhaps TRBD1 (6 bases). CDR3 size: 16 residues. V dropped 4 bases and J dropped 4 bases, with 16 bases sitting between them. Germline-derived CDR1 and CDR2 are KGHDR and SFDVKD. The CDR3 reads CATSDPVGGPNQPQHF. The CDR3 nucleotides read TGTGCCACCAGTGACCCAGTTGGGGGCCCGAATCAGCCCCAGCATTTT.

This chain's CDR3 is CASSPTVPGYTF. Written as DNA, the CDR3 is TGTGCCAGCAGCCCGACAGTACCTGGCTACACCTTC. V usage is TRBV7-2 and J usage is TRBJ1-2; a possible D gene is TRBD1 (5 bases). V lost 5 bases and J lost 7, with 11 bases in between. The CDR3 has 12 amino acids. From germline, CDR1 is SGHTA and CDR2 FQGNSA.

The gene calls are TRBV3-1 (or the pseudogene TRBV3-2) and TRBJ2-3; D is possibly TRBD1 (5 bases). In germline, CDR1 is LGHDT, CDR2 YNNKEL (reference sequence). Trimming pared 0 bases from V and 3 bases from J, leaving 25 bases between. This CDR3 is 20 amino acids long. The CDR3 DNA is TGTGCCAGCAGCCAAGATCTCCATCAGGGCGTTATTCCCTTAACAGATACGCAGTATTTT. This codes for CASSQDLHQGVIPLTDTQYF.

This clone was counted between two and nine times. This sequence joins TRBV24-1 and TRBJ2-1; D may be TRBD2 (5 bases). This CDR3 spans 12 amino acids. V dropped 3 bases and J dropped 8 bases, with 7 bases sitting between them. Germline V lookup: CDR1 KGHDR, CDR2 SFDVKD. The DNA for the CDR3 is TGTGCCACCAGTGATCGGAGGTATGAGCAGTTCTTC. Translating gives CATSDRRYEQFF.

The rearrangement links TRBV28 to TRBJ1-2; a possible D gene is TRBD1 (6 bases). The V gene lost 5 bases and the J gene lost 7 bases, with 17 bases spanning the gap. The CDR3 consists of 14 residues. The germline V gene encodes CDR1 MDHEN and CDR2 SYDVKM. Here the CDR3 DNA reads TGTGCCAGCAGTCTAGGGGGAGTTGGCGTTGGCTACACCTTC. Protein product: CASSLGGVGVGYTF.

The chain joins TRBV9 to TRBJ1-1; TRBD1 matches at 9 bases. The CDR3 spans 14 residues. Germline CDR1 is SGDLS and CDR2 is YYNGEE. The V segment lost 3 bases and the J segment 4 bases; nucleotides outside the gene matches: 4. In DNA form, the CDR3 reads TGTGCCAGCAGCGAGACGACAGGGGGCACTGAAGCTTTCTTT. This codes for CASSETTGGTEAFF.

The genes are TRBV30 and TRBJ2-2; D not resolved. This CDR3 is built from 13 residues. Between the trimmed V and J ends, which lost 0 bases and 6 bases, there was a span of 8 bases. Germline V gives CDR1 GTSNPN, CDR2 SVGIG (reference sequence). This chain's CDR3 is CAWSVQKAGELFF. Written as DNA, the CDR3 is TGTGCCTGGAGTGTACAGAAAGCCGGGGAGCTGTTTTTT. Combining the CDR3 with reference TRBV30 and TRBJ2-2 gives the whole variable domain SQTIHQWPATLVQPVGSPLSLECTVEGTSNPNLYWYRQAAGRGLQLLFYSVGIGQISSEVPQNLSASRPQDRQFILSSKKLLLSDSGFYLCAWSVQKAGELFFGEGSRLTVL.

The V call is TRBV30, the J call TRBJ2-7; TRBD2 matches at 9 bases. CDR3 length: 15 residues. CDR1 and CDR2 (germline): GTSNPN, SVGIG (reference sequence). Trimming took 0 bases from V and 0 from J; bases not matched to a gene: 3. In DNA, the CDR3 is TGTGCCTGGAGTGTCCTAGCGGGGTACTCCTACGAGCAGTACTTC. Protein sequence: CAWSVLAGYSYEQYF.

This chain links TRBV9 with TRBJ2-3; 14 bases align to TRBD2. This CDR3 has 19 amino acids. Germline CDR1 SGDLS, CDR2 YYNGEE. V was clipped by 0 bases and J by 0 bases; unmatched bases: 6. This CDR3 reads CASSVVGLAGGTSTDTQYF. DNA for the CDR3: TGTGCCAGCAGCGTAGTCGGACTAGCGGGAGGTACGAGCACAGATACGCAGTATTTT.

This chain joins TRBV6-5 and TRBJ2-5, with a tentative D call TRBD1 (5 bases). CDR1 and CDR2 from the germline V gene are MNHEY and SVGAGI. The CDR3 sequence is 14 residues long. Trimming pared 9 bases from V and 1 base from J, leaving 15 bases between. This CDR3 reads CASLNGHFQETQYF. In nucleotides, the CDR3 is TGTGCCAGTCTCAATGGACATTTCCAAGAGACCCAGTACTTC.

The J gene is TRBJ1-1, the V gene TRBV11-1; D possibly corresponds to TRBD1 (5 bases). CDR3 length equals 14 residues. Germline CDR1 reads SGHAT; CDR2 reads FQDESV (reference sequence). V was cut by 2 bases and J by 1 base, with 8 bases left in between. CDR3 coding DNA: TGTGCCAGCAGCTTAAGGGGATCGAACACTGAAGCTTTCTTT. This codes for CASSLRGSNTEAFF.

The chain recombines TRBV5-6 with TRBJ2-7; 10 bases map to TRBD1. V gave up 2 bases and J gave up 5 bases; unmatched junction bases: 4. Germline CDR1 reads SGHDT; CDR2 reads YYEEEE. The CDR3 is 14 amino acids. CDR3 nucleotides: TGTGCCAGCAGCTTCCGGGACAGGGGCCACGAGCAGTACTTC. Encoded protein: CASSFRDRGHEQYF.

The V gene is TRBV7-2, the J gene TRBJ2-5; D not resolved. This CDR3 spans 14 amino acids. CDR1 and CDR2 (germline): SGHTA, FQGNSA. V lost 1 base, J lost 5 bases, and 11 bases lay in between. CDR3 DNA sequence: TGTGCCAGCAGCTTAGGGCTTTGGGCTGAGACCCAGTACTTC. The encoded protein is CASSLGLWAETQYF.

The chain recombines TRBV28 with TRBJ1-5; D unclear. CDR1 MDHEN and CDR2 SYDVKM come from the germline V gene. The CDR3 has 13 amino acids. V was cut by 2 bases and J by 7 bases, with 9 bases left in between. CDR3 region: CASSLTPRQPQHF. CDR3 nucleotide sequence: TGTGCCAGCAGTTTAACTCCCCGCCAGCCCCAGCATTTT.